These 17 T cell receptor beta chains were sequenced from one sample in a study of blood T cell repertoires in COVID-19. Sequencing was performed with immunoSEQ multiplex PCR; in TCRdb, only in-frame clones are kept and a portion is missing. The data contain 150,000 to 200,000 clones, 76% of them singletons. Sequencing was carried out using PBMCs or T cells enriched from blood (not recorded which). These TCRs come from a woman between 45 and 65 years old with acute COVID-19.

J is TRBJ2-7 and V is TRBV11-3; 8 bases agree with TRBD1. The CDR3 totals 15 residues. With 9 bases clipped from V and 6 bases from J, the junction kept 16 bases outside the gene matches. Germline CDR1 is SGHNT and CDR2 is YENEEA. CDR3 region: CARAGRGQAPGEQYV. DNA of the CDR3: TGTGCCAGGGCGGGTAGGGGACAGGCGCCGGGCGAGCAGTACGTC.

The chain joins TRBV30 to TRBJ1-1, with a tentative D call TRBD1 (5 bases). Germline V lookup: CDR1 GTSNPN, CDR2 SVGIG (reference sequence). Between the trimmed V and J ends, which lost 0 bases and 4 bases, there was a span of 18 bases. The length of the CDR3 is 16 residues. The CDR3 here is CAWSVPPAGRSTEAFF. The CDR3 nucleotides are TGTGCCTGGAGTGTACCCCCTGCAGGGAGGAGCACTGAAGCTTTCTTT.

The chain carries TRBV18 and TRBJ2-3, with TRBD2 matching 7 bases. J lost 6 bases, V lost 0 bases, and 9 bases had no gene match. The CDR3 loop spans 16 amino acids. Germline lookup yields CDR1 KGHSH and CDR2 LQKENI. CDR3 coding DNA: TGTGCCAGCTCACCACCGGTAGCGGGTAGCGTGGATACGCAGTATTTT. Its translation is CASSPPVAGSVDTQYF. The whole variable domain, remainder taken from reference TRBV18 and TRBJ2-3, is NAGVMQNPRHLVRRRGQEARLRCSPMKGHSHVYWYRQLPEEGLKFMVYLQKENIIDESGMPKERFSAEFPKEGPSILRIQQVVRGDSAAYFCASSPPVAGSVDTQYFGPGTRLTVL.

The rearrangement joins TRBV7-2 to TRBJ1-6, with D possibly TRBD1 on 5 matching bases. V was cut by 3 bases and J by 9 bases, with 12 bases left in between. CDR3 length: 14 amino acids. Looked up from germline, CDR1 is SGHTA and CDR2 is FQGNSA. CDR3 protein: CASSFPGGISPLHF. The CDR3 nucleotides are TGTGCCAGCAGCTTCCCGGGGGGGATTTCACCCCTCCACTTT.

CDR3 sequence reads: CASSVNTGELFF. The DNA of the CDR3 is TGTGCCAGCTCAGTAAACACCGGGGAGCTGTTTTTT. The J gene is TRBJ2-2, the V gene TRBV18; D is ambiguous. The CDR3 spans 12 residues. From germline, CDR1 is KGHSH and CDR2 LQKENI. The germline V and J ends were trimmed by 5 bases and 2 bases, with 3 bases remaining between them.

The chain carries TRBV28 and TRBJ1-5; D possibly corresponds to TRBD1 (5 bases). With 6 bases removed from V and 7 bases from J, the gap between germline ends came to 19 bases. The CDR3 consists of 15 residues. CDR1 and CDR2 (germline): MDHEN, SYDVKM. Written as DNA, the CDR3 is TGTGCCAGCAGCCAGGACACCACCAAGGGACAGCCCCAGCATTTT. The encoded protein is CASSQDTTKGQPQHF.

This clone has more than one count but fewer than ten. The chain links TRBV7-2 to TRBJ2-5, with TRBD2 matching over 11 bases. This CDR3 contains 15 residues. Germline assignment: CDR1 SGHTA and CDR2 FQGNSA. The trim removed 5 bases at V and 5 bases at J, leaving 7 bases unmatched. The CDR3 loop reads CASSLSGGVRETQYF. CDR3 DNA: TGTGCCAGCAGCCTTAGCGGGGGGGTCCGGGAGACCCAGTACTTC.

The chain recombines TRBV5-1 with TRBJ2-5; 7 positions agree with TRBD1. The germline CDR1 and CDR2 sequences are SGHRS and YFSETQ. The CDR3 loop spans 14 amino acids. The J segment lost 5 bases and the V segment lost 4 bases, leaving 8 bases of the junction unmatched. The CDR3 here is CASSVSGTVETQYF. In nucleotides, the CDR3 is TGCGCCAGCAGCGTATCCGGGACAGTGGAGACCCAGTACTTC.

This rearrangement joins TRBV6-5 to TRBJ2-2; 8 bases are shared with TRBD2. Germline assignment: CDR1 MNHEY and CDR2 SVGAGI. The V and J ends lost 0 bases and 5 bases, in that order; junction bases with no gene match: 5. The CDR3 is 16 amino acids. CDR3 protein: CASSYSRGAGTGELFF. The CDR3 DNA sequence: TGTGCCAGCAGTTACTCGCGGGGGGCTGGTACCGGGGAGCTGTTTTTT.

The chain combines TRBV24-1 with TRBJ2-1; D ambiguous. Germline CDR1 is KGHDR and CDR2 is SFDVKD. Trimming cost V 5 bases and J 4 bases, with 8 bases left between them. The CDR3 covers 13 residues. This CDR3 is CATSADGYNEQFF. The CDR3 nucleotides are TGTGCCACCAGTGCAGACGGGTACAATGAGCAGTTCTTC.

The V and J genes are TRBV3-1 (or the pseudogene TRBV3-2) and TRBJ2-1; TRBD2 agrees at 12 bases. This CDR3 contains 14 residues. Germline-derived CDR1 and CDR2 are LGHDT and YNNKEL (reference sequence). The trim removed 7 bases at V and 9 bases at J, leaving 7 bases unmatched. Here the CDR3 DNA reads TGTGCCAGCAACCCTAGCGGGGGGGCGGGTGAGCAGTTCTTC. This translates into CASNPSGGAGEQFF.

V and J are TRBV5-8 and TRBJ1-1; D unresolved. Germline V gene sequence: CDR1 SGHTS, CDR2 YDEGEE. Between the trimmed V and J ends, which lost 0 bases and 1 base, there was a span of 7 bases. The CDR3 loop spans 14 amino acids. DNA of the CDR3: TGTGCCAGCAGCTTGGCCGGAGGGAACACTGAAGCTTTCTTT. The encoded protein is CASSLAGGNTEAFF.

Written as DNA, the CDR3 is TGTGCCAGCAGCTCCCTTAGCACTGAAGCTTTCTTT. It codes for CASSSLSTEAFF. The gene calls are TRBV7-9 and TRBJ1-1; D call uncertain. The CDR3 has 12 amino acids. Germline V gives CDR1 SEHNR, CDR2 FQNEAQ (reference sequence). V was clipped by 4 bases and J by 4 bases, with 7 bases between them.

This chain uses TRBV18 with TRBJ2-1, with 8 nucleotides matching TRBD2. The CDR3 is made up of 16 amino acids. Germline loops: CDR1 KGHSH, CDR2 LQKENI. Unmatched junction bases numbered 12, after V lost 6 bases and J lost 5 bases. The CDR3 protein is CASSQGSGGADNEQFF. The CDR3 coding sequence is TGTGCCAGCTCCCAGGGGAGCGGGGGAGCGGACAATGAGCAGTTCTTC.

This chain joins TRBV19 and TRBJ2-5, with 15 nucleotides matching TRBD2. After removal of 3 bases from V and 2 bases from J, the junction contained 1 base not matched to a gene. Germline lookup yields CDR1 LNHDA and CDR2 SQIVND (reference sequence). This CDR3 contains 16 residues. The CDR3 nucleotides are TGTGCCAGTAGTATCGGACTAGCGGGGGGGCAAGAGACCCAGTACTTC. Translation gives CASSIGLAGGQETQYF.

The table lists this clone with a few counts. CDR3 bases: TGCGCCAGCAGTCACCCGCGCCGTGGGGGCCTGCGAAGTAACGAGCAGTACGTC. It codes for CASSHPRRGGLRSNEQYV. The rearrangement uses TRBV23-1 and TRBJ2-7, with D perhaps TRBD1 (6 bases). TRBV23-1 is reported as an ORF; its role is uncertain. Trimming removed 3 bases at V and 5 bases at J, with 26 bases between. CDR3 length: 18 amino acids.

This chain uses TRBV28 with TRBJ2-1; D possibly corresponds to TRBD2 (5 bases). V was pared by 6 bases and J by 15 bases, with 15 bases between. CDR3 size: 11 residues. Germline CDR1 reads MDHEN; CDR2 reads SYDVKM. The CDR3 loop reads CASRLTRGWFF. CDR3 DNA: TGTGCCAGCAGACTAACCCGCGGGTGGTTCTTC.